Shown below are 31 T cell receptor beta chains from a single sample sequenced in a study of immune heterogeneity within non-small cell lung tumors. Genomic DNA extracted from bulk tumor tissue served as template. A total of about 550 ng was used per sample. Several spatially distant biopsies were obtained per primary tumor intraoperatively. Undergoing curative surgery were patients whose non-small cell lung cancer was untreated and newly diagnosed. The TCR beta CDR3 region was amplified by multiplex PCR employing 32 V and 13 J primers. TCRdb recomputed calls from the multiplex PCR reads with MiXCR, one row per CDR3 protein. The table shows 5,500 to 6,500 distinct CDR3 sequences, with under 25% occurring only once. The sample comprised lung tumor tissue. The origin of the receptors is a man between 65 and 85 years old with non-small cell lung cancer.

Only a few counts were recorded for this clonotype. J is TRBJ2-2 and V is TRBV19, with D uncertain. Germline assignment: CDR1 LNHDA and CDR2 SQIVND (reference sequence). This CDR3 contains 12 residues. Between the trimmed V and J ends, which lost 4 bases and 6 bases, there was a span of 6 bases. CDR3 region: CASSTPAGELFF. CDR3 coding DNA: TGTGCCAGTAGTACCCCCGCCGGGGAGCTGTTTTTT. Complete variable domain (other parts from reference TRBV19 and TRBJ2-2): DGGITQSPKYLFRKEGQNVTLSCEQNLNHDAMYWYRQDPGQGLRLIYYSQIVNDFQKGDIAEGYSVSREKKESFPLTVTSAQKNPTAFYLCASSTPAGELFFGEGSRLTVL.

This clonotype showed up just once. A much larger clone differs from this one at a single base, so this may be a read error. CDR3: CASTNYAGIRLGYGYTF. CDR3 DNA: TGTGCCAGCACCAACTACGCAGGGATACGTCTGGGCTATGGCTACACCTTC. V usage is TRBV5-6 and J usage is TRBJ1-2, with D perhaps matching TRBD1 (5 bases). CDR1 SGHDT and CDR2 YYEEEE come from the germline V gene. The V gene lost 6 bases and the J gene lost 4 bases, with 25 bases spanning the gap. The CDR3 length is 17 residues. Full variable domain (rest looked up from reference TRBV5-6 and TRBJ1-2): DAGVTQSPTHLIKTRGQQVTLRCSPKSGHDTVSWYQQALGQGPQFIFQYYEEEERQRGNFPDRFSGHQFPNYSSELNVNALLLGDSALYLCASTNYAGIRLGYGYTFGSGTRLTVV.

The rearrangement links TRBV19 to TRBJ1-2; D call uncertain. Trimming pared 10 bases from V and 3 bases from J, leaving 15 bases between. The germline gives CDR1 LNHDA, CDR2 SQIVND (reference sequence). The CDR3 runs to 13 residues. CDR3 sequence reads: CATMGGQYYGYTF. CDR3 nucleotides: TGTGCCACAATGGGTGGGCAGTACTATGGCTACACCTTC.

In this sample, this clonotype is medium-sized. V and J are TRBV11-2 and TRBJ2-1, with D possibly called TRBD1 or TRBD2 (5 bases each). Trimming left V 0 bases short and J 5 bases short, with 14 bases between. The germline gives CDR1 SGHAT, CDR2 FQNNGV. There are 16 residues in the CDR3. The CDR3 nucleotides read TGTGCCAGCAGCTTAGATTCGGGACGAATAGACAATGAGCAGTTCTTC. This encodes CASSLDSGRIDNEQFF. The full variable domain, in which reference TRBV11-2 and TRBJ2-1 provide the parts outside the CDR3, is EAGVAQSPRYKIIEKRQSVAFWCNPISGHATLYWYQQILGQGPKLLIQFQNNGVVDDSQLPKDRFSAERLKGVDSTLKIQPAKLEDSAVYLCASSLDSGRIDNEQFFGPGTRLTVL.

On this clonotype: A much bigger clone sits one base away, suggesting this may be a read error. The chain has TRBV20-1 and TRBJ2-1; TRBD1 aligns across 11 bases. Germline-derived CDR1 and CDR2 are DFQATT and SNEGSKA (reference sequence). This CDR3 contains 13 residues. The CDR3, as DNA: TGCAGTACTAGAGCTGGGGACAGGGGGGGGCAGTTCTTC. This translates into CSTRAGDRGGQFF.

Concerning this clonotype itself: Germline is not matched at one junction end, which may reflect a read error. The chain is built from TRBV5-6 and TRBJ1-2; D unclear. Germline V gene sequence: CDR1 SGHDT, CDR2 YYEEEE. The CDR3 totals 13 residues. DNA of the CDR3: TGTGCCATCAGCTTGGAGGGTCCGCGTGGCTACACCTTC. Its protein product is CAISLEGPRGYTF.

This clonotype was seen at least ten times. This chain uses TRBV19 with TRBJ1-5, with 9 positions matching TRBD1. Per germline, CDR1 LNHDA and CDR2 SQIVND (reference sequence). With 9 bases clipped from V and 5 bases from J, the junction kept 8 bases outside the gene matches. CDR3 size: 14 residues. DNA for the CDR3: TGTGCCAGCTCCGGGACAGGGCGCCATCAGCCCCAGCATTTT. Residues: CASSGTGRHQPQHF.

This clonotype is termed medium-sized (0.01 to 0.1%). This rearrangement joins TRBV20-1 to TRBJ2-7; tentative D call: TRBD2 (5 bases). The germline CDR1 and CDR2 sequences are DFQATT and SNEGSKA (reference sequence). Trimming removed 6 bases from V and 0 bases from J, with 12 bases in between. This CDR3 has 13 amino acids. The CDR3 DNA is TGCAGTGCCTTCAGCGGAAGCTCCTACGAGCAGTACTTC. It yields the protein CSAFSGSSYEQYF.

This clonotype was seen ten or more times. The gene calls are TRBV5-5 and TRBJ2-7; TRBD2 is a possible D gene (6 bases). The CDR3 is made up of 14 amino acids. V shed 0 bases and J shed 2 bases, with 9 bases lying between them. Germline lookup yields CDR1 SGHKS and CDR2 YYEKEE (reference sequence). The CDR3, as DNA: TGTGCCAGCAGCTTGGCCGGGAGACCCTACGAGCAGTACTTC. This codes for CASSLAGRPYEQYF. The whole variable domain, remainder taken from reference TRBV5-5 and TRBJ2-7, is DAGVTQSPTHLIKTRGQQVTLRCSPISGHKSVSWYQQVLGQGPQFIFQYYEKEERGRGNFPDRFSARQFPNYSSELNVNALLLGDSALYLCASSLAGRPYEQYFGPGTRLTVT.

This clonotype was seen ten or more times. The chain carries TRBV7-9 and TRBJ1-3, with D uncertain. V lost 2 bases and J 0 bases, leaving 11 bases between the germline ends. The germline gives CDR1 SEHNR, CDR2 FQNEAQ (reference sequence). The CDR3 contains 16 residues. In DNA form, the CDR3 reads TGTGCCAGCAGCTTAAGCAGTTCAATCTCTGGAAACACCATATATTTT. This translates into CASSLSSSISGNTIYF.

A remark on this clonotype: This clone may be a read error of a much larger clone one base away. The V gene is TRBV9, the J gene TRBJ2-3; 8 bases are a match to TRBD2. The CDR3 is made up of 16 amino acids. Trimming removed 6 bases from V and 0 bases from J; junction bases left unmatched: 9. The germline V gene has CDR1 SGDLS and CDR2 YYNGEE. Here the CDR3 DNA reads TGTGCCAGCATCGTCGGCGGGAGGTGGAGCACAGATACGCAGTATTTT. This sequence encodes CASIVGGRWSTDTQYF.

This clonotype is categorized as medium-sized. This rearrangement joins TRBV19 to TRBJ2-2; no reliable D call. This CDR3 spans 13 amino acids. In germline, CDR1 is LNHDA, CDR2 SQIVND (reference sequence). Trimming removed 4 bases from V and 6 bases from J, with 9 bases in between. The chain's CDR3 is CASSTDYSGELFF. In DNA, the CDR3 is TGTGCCAGTAGTACCGATTATTCCGGGGAGCTGTTTTTT.

This clonotype is medium-sized in the sample. The rearrangement uses TRBV3-1 and TRBJ2-7; D possibly matches TRBD1 or TRBD2 (6 bases each). Germline loops: CDR1 LGHDT, CDR2 YNNKEL (reference sequence). V gave up 2 bases and J gave up 6 bases, with 11 bases separating them. This CDR3 is built from 13 residues. The CDR3 is CASSQRGAPEQYF. CDR3 nucleotides: TGTGCCAGCAGCCAAAGGGGGGCTCCCGAGCAGTACTTC.

In this sample, this clonotype is medium-sized. V and J are TRBV18 and TRBJ2-7; D is undetermined. Trimming removed 6 bases at V and 5 bases at J, with 8 bases between. Germline values: CDR1 KGHSH, CDR2 LQKENI. The CDR3 sequence is 11 residues long. This chain's CDR3 is CASSSGDEQYF. Here the CDR3 DNA reads TGTGCCAGCTCGTCTGGGGACGAGCAGTACTTC.

This clonotype is classed as medium-sized. This sequence joins TRBV5-1 and TRBJ2-7; D unclear. This CDR3 is built from 13 residues. Germline CDR1 reads SGHRS; CDR2 reads YFSETQ. V lost 0 bases to trimming and J lost 6 bases, with 10 bases between them. The CDR3 here is CASSLESALEQYF. CDR3 nucleotides: TGCGCCAGCAGCTTGGAGTCCGCTCTCGAGCAGTACTTC.

By frequency in the sample, this clonotype is medium-sized. V gene TRBV10-1 combines with J gene TRBJ2-5, with 8 bases identical to TRBD1. Per germline, CDR1 WNHNN and CDR2 SYGVQD (reference sequence). This CDR3 comprises 14 residues. The trim removed 2 bases at V and 7 bases at J, leaving 6 bases unmatched. This CDR3 reads CASSEGRDRRTQYF. In DNA form, the CDR3 reads TGCGCCAGCAGTGAGGGCCGGGACAGGCGGACCCAGTACTTC.

Turning to this clonotype: A much larger clonotype is one base distant, so this may be a read error. The J gene is TRBJ2-7, the V gene TRBV6-9; D is possibly TRBD2 (6 bases). Looked up from germline, CDR1 is MNHGY and CDR2 is SVAAGI. With 7 bases removed from V and 7 bases from J, the gap between germline ends came to 14 bases. The CDR3 is made up of 12 amino acids. CDR3 in DNA: TGTGCCAGCATCTCCCTAGCGTCAGAGCAGTACTTC. Translating it yields CASISLASEQYF.

This clonotype was counted between two and nine times. The chain couples TRBV7-9 to TRBJ2-3, with TRBD1 matching over 9 bases. Trimming at V came to 5 bases and at J to 3 bases, leaving 9 bases not matched to a gene. The length of the CDR3 is 16 residues. Per the germline V gene, CDR1 is SEHNR and CDR2 is FQNEAQ (reference sequence). The CDR3 is CASSPTTGGLTDTQYF. The CDR3 DNA is TGTGCCAGCAGCCCAACGACAGGGGGTTTAACAGATACGCAGTATTTT.

In this sample, this clonotype is medium-sized. The CDR3 sequence: CAISESMGGRGQPQHF. The CDR3 nucleotides read TGTGCCATCAGTGAGTCGATGGGGGGGAGAGGACAGCCCCAGCATTTT. This chain uses TRBV10-3 with TRBJ1-5; a possible D gene is TRBD1 (5 bases). The CDR3 covers 16 residues. From germline, CDR1 is ENHRY and CDR2 SYGVKD. Deletions cut 0 bases from V and 7 bases from J, with 16 bases between.

There are a few counts of this clonotype. V usage is TRBV5-1 and J usage is TRBJ2-1; D is possibly TRBD2 (7 bases). The CDR3 contains 16 residues. Germline lookup yields CDR1 SGHRS and CDR2 YFSETQ. V shed 2 bases and J shed 4 bases, with 16 bases lying between them. The CDR3 coding sequence is TGCGCCAGCAGCTTTGGGGGGGCGGCGGGGTACAATGAGCAGTTCTTC. Amino acids: CASSFGGAAGYNEQFF.

Sample share makes this clonotype medium-sized. The rearrangement uses TRBV19 and TRBJ2-7; 9 nucleotides match TRBD2. The germline V gene has CDR1 LNHDA and CDR2 SQIVND (reference sequence). The CDR3 totals 19 residues. The V and J ends lost 1 base and 0 bases, in that order; junction bases with no gene match: 13. The CDR3 DNA follows: TGTGCCAGTAGTATAGGCGGGGGTCCCTTTAGCGGGAGCTCCTACGAGCAGTACTTC. It codes for CASSIGGGPFSGSSYEQYF.

This clonotype was picked up many times. This rearrangement joins TRBV9 to TRBJ2-6, with 12 bases that match TRBD2. V lost 4 bases, J lost 0 bases, and 5 bases stayed unmatched. This CDR3 is built from 18 residues. The germline V gene encodes CDR1 SGDLS and CDR2 YYNGEE. As DNA, the CDR3 is TGTGCCAGCAGCTTAGGACTAGCGGGGTCCTCTGGGGCCAACGTCCTGACTTTC. It translates to CASSLGLAGSSGANVLTF.

Regarding this clonotype: A clone one base away is much larger, so this may be a read error. J is TRBJ2-7 and V is TRBV7-9; 8 bases are a match to TRBD2. This CDR3 contains 14 residues. Germline V CDR1 and CDR2: SEHNR, FQNEAQ (reference sequence). The chain's CDR3 is CASILAGTTYEQYF. The CDR3 DNA follows: TGTGCCAGCATCTTAGCGGGGACAACCTACGAGCAGTACTTC.

This clonotype is medium-sized within its sample. The V call is TRBV13, the J call TRBJ2-7, with TRBD2 as a possible D gene (7 bases). Germline CDR1 is PRHDT and CDR2 is FYEKMQ (reference sequence). V shed 3 bases and J shed 0 bases, with 12 bases lying between them. This CDR3 comprises 15 residues. CDR3 coding DNA: TGTGCCAGCAGCTTGGGCGGGGGCAGCTCCTACGAGCAGTACTTC. Protein: CASSLGGGSSYEQYF.

The chain uses TRBV12-3 or TRBV12-4 and TRBJ2-1; a weak D match, TRBD2 (10 bases). The V gene lost 5 bases and the J gene lost 7 bases, with 36 bases spanning the gap. The CDR3 spans 21 residues. The CDR3 here is CASSANRGQGLAGVRGNEQFF. The CDR3 nucleotides are TGTGCCAGCAGTGCAAACAGGGGGCAAGGGCTAGCGGGAGTTCGAGGGAATGAGCAGTTCTTC.

About this clonotype: A much more abundant neighbour one base away suggests this may be a read error. This chain joins TRBV5-1 and TRBJ2-5; 11 nucleotides line up with TRBD2. V was clipped by 0 bases and J by 3 bases; unmatched bases: 7. CDR3 length: 17 residues. Germline loops: CDR1 SGHRS, CDR2 YFSETQ. The CDR3 loop reads CASSLGLVAGGEETQYF. The CDR3 nucleotides are TGCGCCAGCAGCTTGGGTTTGGTAGCGGGGGGGGAAGAGACCCAGTACTTC.

This clonotype was observed many times. The chain employs TRBV2 and TRBJ1-4; D perhaps matches TRBD1 (6 bases). The V gene's germline CDR1 is SNHLY and CDR2 FYNNEI. V shed 6 bases and J shed 7 bases, with 9 bases lying between them. There are 12 residues in the CDR3. CDR3 bases: TGTGCCAGCAGGGGGGCTCTTGAAAAACTGTTTTTT. It yields the protein CASRGALEKLFF.

This clonotype rates as medium-sized. The chain employs TRBV20-1 and TRBJ2-5, with 11 bases identical to TRBD2. The germline gives CDR1 DFQATT, CDR2 SNEGSKA (reference sequence). The V and J ends lost 7 bases and 1 base, in that order; junction bases with no gene match: 5. The CDR3 has 14 amino acids. CDR3 sequence (DNA): TGCAGTGTTATAGCGGGAGGGATCCAAGAGACCCAGTACTTC. It yields the protein CSVIAGGIQETQYF.

This chain connects TRBV7-8 to TRBJ2-4; no firm D call. Trimming stripped 5 bases from V and 8 bases from J, with 13 bases between. The CDR3 loop spans 13 amino acids. CDR1 is SGHVS and CDR2 is FQNEAQ in the germline V gene. The CDR3 here is CASSVDRSDIQYF. The CDR3 nucleotides are TGTGCCAGCAGCGTCGATAGAAGTGACATTCAGTACTTC.

By proportion, this clonotype is medium-sized. The gene calls are TRBV4-1 and TRBJ1-3; D may be TRBD1 (5 bases). The V end lost 0 bases, the J end lost 3 bases, and 15 bases lay between the germline ends. The germline V gene encodes CDR1 MGHRA and CDR2 YSYEKL. The CDR3 totals 17 residues. For the CDR3, the DNA is TGCGCCAGCAGCCAAGATATCAGGGCCTCCTTTGGAAACACCATATATTTT. Translated, it gives CASSQDIRASFGNTIYF.

At least ten counts were recorded for this clonotype. V is TRBV4-1 and J is TRBJ1-1; 8 nucleotides align to TRBD1. Germline lookup yields CDR1 MGHRA and CDR2 YSYEKL. There are 13 residues in the CDR3. Trimming cost V 3 bases and J 5 bases; bases outside gene matches: 2. The CDR3 coding sequence is TGCGCCAGCAGCCATAACAGGGGGACTGAAGCTTTCTTT. Amino acid sequence: CASSHNRGTEAFF.